This TCR beta chain was captured by sequencing in a study of T cell responses to AZD1222 COVID-19 vaccine. General study findings and limits: There were mostly white British donors and more females than males, and clonal diversity was possibly underestimated. Vaccination with two AZD1222 doses was followed by a rise in Spike-specific TCR breadth and depth.

To note about this clone: The antigen is not known.

CDR1 is LGHNA and CDR2 is YSLEER in the germline V gene. The CDR3 extends over 15 amino acids. V lost 0 bases, J lost 6 bases, and 14 bases lay in between. Measured with immunoSEQ multiplex PCR; TCRdb has only the in-frame clones, and not every one. This repertoire shows some 130,000 clones, roughly 85% found once; its top ten account for around 8%. This material consisted of peripheral blood, taken 28 days after the second dose of the MenACWY control vaccine. The TCR originated in an adult who received the MenACWY meningococcal vaccine as a control. This sequence joins TRBV4-3 and TRBJ1-2; unclear D gene. CDR3 amino acids: CASSQERATAHGYTF. The CDR3 DNA sequence: TGCGCCAGCAGCCAAGAAAGGGCTACAGCCCATGGCTACACCTTC.